Listed below are T cell receptor beta chains from one sample, sequenced in a study of T cells in Graves' hyperthyroidism and ophthalmopathy. TCRdb called the multiplex PCR reads again in MiXCR, with one record for every CDR3 protein. The sample has roughly 360,000 distinct CDR3 sequences, about 14% seen once; the top ten hold about a fifth. Input material: blood. The origin of the receptors is a man aged 25-40 years with Graves' hyperthyroidism that later progressed to Graves' ophthalmopathy. The CDR3 runs from the conserved cysteine through the conserved F or W. The order of the fields is D gene, J gene, V gene, clone size, CDR3 protein, CDR3 DNA. D genes are given only for firm matches. Clone size is not always given. Where it is, it says once, few, many or a class for expanded clones.

d_gene: TRBD1; j_gene: TRBJ2-7; v_gene: TRBV5-6; abundance: many; CDR3aa: CASSLVGQVTYEQYF; CDR3nt: TGTGCCAGCAGCTTGGTCGGACAGGTTACCTACGAGCAGTACTTC
d_gene: -; j_gene: TRBJ2-1; v_gene: TRBV3-1; abundance: -; CDR3aa: CASSHPGEGRLNEQFF; CDR3nt: TGTGCCAGCAGCCACCCAGGAGAGGGACGCTTGAATGAGCAGTTCTTC
d_gene: -; j_gene: TRBJ1-5; v_gene: TRBV12-3/TRBV12-4; abundance: -; CDR3aa: CASRAGTSNQPQHF; CDR3nt: TGTGCCAGCAGGGCCGGGACTAGCAATCAGCCCCAGCATTTT
d_gene: -; j_gene: TRBJ1-1; v_gene: TRBV30; abundance: -; CDR3aa: CAWSVHEGMNTEAFF; CDR3nt: TGTGCCTGGAGTGTACATGAAGGGATGAACACTGAAGCTTTCTTT
d_gene: TRBD1; j_gene: TRBJ2-7; v_gene: TRBV5-6; abundance: few; CDR3aa: CASSIGTGGYEQYF; CDR3nt: TGTGCCAGCAGCATCGGGACAGGGGGCTACGAGCAGTACTTC
d_gene: -; j_gene: TRBJ2-7; v_gene: TRBV4-1; abundance: few; CDR3aa: CASSQDSTNSYEQYF; CDR3nt: TGCGCCAGCAGCCAAGATAGCACTAACTCCTACGAGCAGTACTTC
d_gene: -; j_gene: TRBJ1-2; v_gene: TRBV19; abundance: few; CDR3aa: CASSKDRDRHYGYTF; CDR3nt: TGTGCCAGTAGTAAAGACCGGGACCGCCACTATGGCTACACCTTC
d_gene: -; j_gene: TRBJ2-5; v_gene: TRBV2; abundance: -; CDR3aa: CASSTQGETQYF; CDR3nt: TGTGCCAGCAGTACCCAAGGGGAGACCCAGTACTTC
d_gene: TRBD1; j_gene: TRBJ2-1; v_gene: TRBV20-1; abundance: many; CDR3aa: CSAREWTGYNEQFF; CDR3nt: TGCAGTGCTAGAGAATGGACAGGATACAATGAGCAGTTCTTC
d_gene: TRBD1; j_gene: TRBJ2-7; v_gene: TRBV4-1; abundance: -; CDR3aa: CASSQDPGQGAYEQYF; CDR3nt: TGCGCCAGCAGCCAAGATCCGGGACAGGGGGCCTACGAGCAGTACTTC
d_gene: -; j_gene: TRBJ1-2; v_gene: TRBV28; abundance: many; CDR3aa: CASSLYGYGYTF; CDR3nt: TGTGCCAGCAGTTTATACGGCTATGGCTACACCTTC
d_gene: TRBD1; j_gene: TRBJ1-2; v_gene: TRBV9; abundance: -; CDR3aa: CASSVERTGGTHGYGYTF; CDR3nt: TGTGCCAGCAGCGTAGAAAGGACAGGGGGGACCCATGGCTATGGCTACACCTTC
d_gene: TRBD1; j_gene: TRBJ1-5; v_gene: TRBV20-1; abundance: few; CDR3aa: CSARRGHNQPQHF; CDR3nt: TGCAGTGCGCGAAGGGGGCACAATCAGCCCCAGCATTTT
d_gene: -; j_gene: TRBJ2-3; v_gene: TRBV24-1; abundance: -; CDR3aa: CATSDPGPRASDTQYF; CDR3nt: TGTGCCACCAGTGACCCCGGGCCTCGGGCGTCAGATACGCAGTATTTT
d_gene: TRBD1; j_gene: TRBJ1-2; v_gene: TRBV6-4; abundance: few; CDR3aa: CASSPGQGAQYGYTF; CDR3nt: TGTGCCAGCAGTCCGGGACAGGGGGCTCAGTATGGCTACACCTTC
d_gene: -; j_gene: TRBJ2-1; v_gene: TRBV20-1; abundance: -; CDR3aa: CSASPVGGLVDNEQFF; CDR3nt: TGCAGTGCTAGTCCGGTCGGGGGGCTGGTCGACAATGAGCAGTTCTTC
d_gene: -; j_gene: TRBJ1-1; v_gene: TRBV19; abundance: few; CDR3aa: CASTVGNLNTEAFF; CDR3nt: TGTGCCAGTACGGTCGGGAATTTGAACACTGAAGCTTTCTTT
d_gene: TRBD2; j_gene: TRBJ2-7; v_gene: TRBV11-2; abundance: many; CDR3aa: CASSPLAGHNEQYF; CDR3nt: TGTGCCAGCAGCCCACTAGCGGGGCACAACGAGCAGTACTTC
d_gene: -; j_gene: TRBJ2-7; v_gene: TRBV7-9; abundance: few; CDR3aa: CASGSGALGEQYF; CDR3nt: TGTGCCAGCGGTTCCGGGGCCCTTGGGGAGCAGTACTTC
d_gene: TRBD1; j_gene: TRBJ2-1; v_gene: TRBV5-1; abundance: few; CDR3aa: CASSLTGGGNYNEQFF; CDR3nt: TGCGCCAGCAGCTTGACAGGGGGTGGAAATTACAATGAGCAGTTCTTC
d_gene: -; j_gene: TRBJ2-7; v_gene: TRBV6-5; abundance: many; CDR3aa: CASSYSQGGNYEQYF; CDR3nt: TGTGCCAGCAGTTACTCGCAGGGGGGGAACTACGAGCAGTACTTC
d_gene: -; j_gene: TRBJ2-2; v_gene: TRBV29-1; abundance: -; CDR3aa: CSVVGTGELFF; CDR3nt: TGCAGCGTTGTTGGTACCGGGGAGCTGTTTTTT
d_gene: -; j_gene: TRBJ1-2; v_gene: TRBV18; abundance: few; CDR3aa: CASSRNTRFGYTF; CDR3nt: TGTGCCAGCTCACGAAACACTAGGTTTGGCTACACCTTC
d_gene: -; j_gene: TRBJ1-2; v_gene: TRBV28; abundance: many; CDR3aa: CASIEGVQGYGYTF; CDR3nt: TGTGCCAGCATTGAGGGGGTACAGGGATATGGCTACACCTTC
d_gene: TRBD2; j_gene: TRBJ2-2; v_gene: TRBV27; abundance: many; CDR3aa: CASSSGALITGELFF; CDR3nt: TGTGCCAGCAGTAGCGGGGCTCTAATTACCGGGGAGCTGTTTTTT
d_gene: TRBD1; j_gene: TRBJ1-2; v_gene: TRBV14; abundance: few; CDR3aa: CASSQEGQGSGYTF; CDR3nt: TGTGCCAGCAGCCAAGAGGGACAGGGAAGTGGCTACACCTTC
d_gene: TRBD1; j_gene: TRBJ2-6; v_gene: TRBV20-1; abundance: -; CDR3aa: CSARSYRDRGPGANVLTF; CDR3nt: TGCAGTGCTAGATCCTACCGGGACAGGGGGCCTGGGGCCAACGTCCTGACTTTC
d_gene: -; j_gene: TRBJ2-3; v_gene: TRBV11-2; abundance: -; CDR3aa: CASNAGFSTDTQYF; CDR3nt: TGTGCCAGCAACGCGGGATTTAGCACAGATACGCAGTATTTT
d_gene: -; j_gene: TRBJ1-6; v_gene: TRBV6-2/TRBV6-3; abundance: many; CDR3aa: CASKEGTGMDSPLHF; CDR3nt: TGTGCCAGCAAGGAGGGAACAGGGATGGATTCACCCCTCCACTTT
d_gene: -; j_gene: TRBJ1-1; v_gene: TRBV20-1; abundance: -; CDR3aa: CSASGSHLNTEAFF; CDR3nt: TGCAGTGCGTCCGGGTCACATCTGAACACTGAAGCTTTCTTT
d_gene: -; j_gene: TRBJ1-1; v_gene: TRBV7-9; abundance: few; CDR3aa: CASSPRASNTEAFF; CDR3nt: TGTGCCAGCAGCCCCCGGGCATCAAACACTGAAGCTTTCTTT
d_gene: TRBD1; j_gene: TRBJ1-5; v_gene: TRBV28; abundance: many; CDR3aa: CASSLEGASNQPQHF; CDR3nt: TGCGCCAGCAGCTTGGAGGGGGCTAGCAATCAGCCCCAGCATTTT
d_gene: TRBD2; j_gene: TRBJ2-3; v_gene: TRBV12-3/TRBV12-4; abundance: many; CDR3aa: CASSFGGGPDTQYF; CDR3nt: TGTGCCAGCAGTTTCGGGGGGGGGCCTGATACGCAGTATTTT
d_gene: TRBD2; j_gene: TRBJ2-2; v_gene: TRBV4-1; abundance: -; CDR3aa: CASSQGTSNTGELFF; CDR3nt: TGCGCCAGCAGCCAAGGGACTAGCAACACCGGGGAGCTGTTTTTT
d_gene: TRBD1; j_gene: TRBJ2-7; v_gene: TRBV7-2; abundance: -; CDR3aa: CASSPRPTGNEQYF; CDR3nt: TGTGCCAGCAGCCCCCGACCGACAGGGAACGAGCAGTACTTC
d_gene: -; j_gene: TRBJ2-7; v_gene: TRBV7-9; abundance: -; CDR3aa: CASSRPDSSEQYF; CDR3nt: TGTGCCAGCAGCCGCCCAGACAGCAGCGAGCAGTACTTC
d_gene: TRBD1; j_gene: TRBJ2-1; v_gene: TRBV20-1; abundance: many; CDR3aa: CSAPPFGQGHYNEQFF; CDR3nt: TGCAGTGCTCCCCCTTTCGGACAGGGGCACTACAATGAGCAGTTCTTC
d_gene: TRBD2; j_gene: TRBJ2-7; v_gene: TRBV11-2; abundance: many; CDR3aa: CASSSPPTSGAPYEQYF; CDR3nt: TGTGCCAGCAGCTCCCCTCCGACTAGCGGGGCCCCCTACGAGCAGTACTTC
d_gene: TRBD1; j_gene: TRBJ2-4; v_gene: TRBV20-1; abundance: -; CDR3aa: CSASDRQGGKNIQYF; CDR3nt: TGCAGTGCTTCCGATAGACAGGGTGGCAAAAACATTCAGTACTTC
d_gene: TRBD2; j_gene: TRBJ2-7; v_gene: TRBV11-2; abundance: many; CDR3aa: CASSSRASGWYEQYF; CDR3nt: TGTGCCAGCAGCTCGAGGGCTAGCGGGTGGTACGAGCAGTACTTC
d_gene: TRBD1; j_gene: TRBJ2-7; v_gene: TRBV10-3; abundance: -; CDR3aa: CAISAGTGSSYEQYF; CDR3nt: TGTGCCATCAGTGCCGGGACAGGGAGCTCCTACGAGCAGTACTTC
d_gene: -; j_gene: TRBJ2-5; v_gene: TRBV29-1; abundance: few; CDR3aa: CSVLTRGTQYF; CDR3nt: TGCAGCGTTCTGACCCGGGGGACCCAGTACTTC
d_gene: -; j_gene: TRBJ1-2; v_gene: TRBV29-1; abundance: -; CDR3aa: CSVEGGDANYGYTF; CDR3nt: TGCAGCGTTGAAGGGGGCGATGCAAACTATGGCTACACCTTC
d_gene: -; j_gene: TRBJ2-2; v_gene: TRBV19; abundance: -; CDR3aa: CASKFFAGRTFNTGELFF; CDR3nt: TGTGCCAGTAAGTTTTTCGCGGGACGGACCTTTAACACCGGGGAGCTGTTTTTT
d_gene: -; j_gene: TRBJ1-5; v_gene: TRBV28; abundance: many; CDR3aa: CASSRPGSLGGQPQHF; CDR3nt: TGTGCCAGCAGCCGCCCCGGGTCTTTAGGGGGTCAGCCCCAGCATTTT